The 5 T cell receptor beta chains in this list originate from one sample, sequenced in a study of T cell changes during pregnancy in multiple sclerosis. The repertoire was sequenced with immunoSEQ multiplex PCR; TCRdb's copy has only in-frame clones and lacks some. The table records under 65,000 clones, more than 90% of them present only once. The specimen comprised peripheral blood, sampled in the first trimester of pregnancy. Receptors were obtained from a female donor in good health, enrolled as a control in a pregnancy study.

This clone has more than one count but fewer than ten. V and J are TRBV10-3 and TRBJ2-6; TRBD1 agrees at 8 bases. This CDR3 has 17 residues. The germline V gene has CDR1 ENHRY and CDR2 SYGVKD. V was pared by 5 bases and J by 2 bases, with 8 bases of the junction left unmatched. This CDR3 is CAISRGQGLTGANVLTF. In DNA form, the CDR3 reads TGTGCCATCAGTCGCGGACAGGGCCTAACTGGGGCCAACGTCCTGACTTTC.

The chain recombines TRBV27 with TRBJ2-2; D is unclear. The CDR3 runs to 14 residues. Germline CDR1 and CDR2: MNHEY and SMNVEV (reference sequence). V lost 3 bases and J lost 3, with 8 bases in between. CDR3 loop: CASSFTRDTGELFF. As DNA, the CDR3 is TGTGCCAGCAGTTTCACACGGGACACCGGGGAGCTGTTTTTT.

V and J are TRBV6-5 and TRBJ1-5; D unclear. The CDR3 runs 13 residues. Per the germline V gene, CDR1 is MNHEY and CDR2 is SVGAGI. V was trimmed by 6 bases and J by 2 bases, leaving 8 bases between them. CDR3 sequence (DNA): TGTGCCAGCAGCGCCTATGGCAATCAGCCCCAGCATTTT. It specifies CASSAYGNQPQHF.

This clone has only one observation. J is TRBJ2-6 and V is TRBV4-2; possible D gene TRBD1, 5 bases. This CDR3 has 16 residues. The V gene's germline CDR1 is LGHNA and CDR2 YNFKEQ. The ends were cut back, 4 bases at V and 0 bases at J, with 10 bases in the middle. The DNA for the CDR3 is TGTGCCAGCAGCCGGGCAGGGTTCTCTGGGGCCAACGTCCTGACTTTC. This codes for CASSRAGFSGANVLTF.

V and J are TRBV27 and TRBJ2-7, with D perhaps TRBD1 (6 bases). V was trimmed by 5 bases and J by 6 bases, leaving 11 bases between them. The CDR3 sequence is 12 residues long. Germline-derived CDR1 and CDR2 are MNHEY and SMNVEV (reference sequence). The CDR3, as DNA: TGTGCCAGCAGTACACAGGGCTCCGAGCAGTACTTC. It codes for CASSTQGSEQYF.